This is a list of T cell receptor beta chains from one sample in a study of cytomegalovirus exposure and HLA in healthy donors. Clones were sequenced by immunoSEQ multiplex PCR, and TCRdb holds only the in-frame ones, with some missing. The sample comprises approximately 100,000 clones, 75% of which are singletons, and 2.5% to 3% rests with the top ten. Sequencing was carried out using PBMCs. These receptors all come from a male donor in good health and CMV-seropositive. The CDR3 runs from the conserved cysteine through the conserved F or W. The D gene is left open where the match is weak. Not all rows give a size; the values are once, few, many and, for expanded clones, a class.

clone size	D gene	V gene	J gene	CDR3 protein	CDR3 DNA
-	-	TRBV6-6	TRBJ2-7	CASSSGHPVSYEQYF	TGTGCCAGCAGCTCCGGACACCCAGTCTCCTACGAGCAGTACTTC
-	-	TRBV6-4	TRBJ2-3	CASSVQPQGSDTQYF	TGTGCCAGCAGTGTCCAGCCACAGGGATCAGATACGCAGTATTTT
-	-	TRBV30	TRBJ2-2	CAWTPDRRRYTGELFF	TGTGCCTGGACTCCGGACAGACGGAGGTACACCGGGGAGCTGTTTTTT
-	TRBD2	TRBV29-1	TRBJ2-7	CSVVGGSSYEQYF	TGCAGCGTCGTCGGGGGGAGCTCCTACGAGCAGTACTTC
-	-	TRBV7-9	TRBJ2-3	CASSQDRSGDTQYF	TGCGCCAGCAGCCAAGATCGGAGTGGAGATACGCAGTATTTT
once	-	TRBV28	TRBJ2-5	CASTSSSGLGRTQYF	TGTGCCAGCACCTCCTCAAGTGGTCTCGGTAGGACCCAGTACTTC
few	TRBD1	TRBV15	TRBJ2-7	CAVGQEEYEQYF	TGTGCTGTGGGACAGGAAGAGTACGAGCAGTACTTC
-	-	TRBV9	TRBJ2-7	CASSVRGFPPEQYF	TGTGCCAGCAGCGTACGGGGGTTTCCCCCCGAGCAGTACTTC
-	TRBD1	TRBV13	TRBJ2-7	CASSLTDRGPDEQYF	TGTGCCAGCAGCTTAACCGACAGGGGACCTGACGAGCAGTACTTC
-	TRBD2	TRBV29-1	TRBJ2-7	CSVSTSGSQYEQYF	TGCAGCGTCTCGACTAGCGGGAGCCAATACGAGCAGTACTTC
-	TRBD1	TRBV2	TRBJ1-5	CASRGQYSNQPQHF	TGTGCCAGCAGGGGACAGTATAGCAATCAGCCCCAGCATTTT
few	-	TRBV23-1	TRBJ2-7	CASRPTGLCEQYF	TGCGCCAGCAGACCAACAGGGTTATGCGAGCAGTACTTC
-	-	TRBV27	TRBJ1-5	CASSFLAGSNQPQHF	TGTGCCAGCAGTTTCCTCGCGGGCAGCAATCAGCCCCAGCATTTT
-	TRBD2	TRBV9	TRBJ2-4	CASSATYSGGANIQYF	TGTGCCAGCAGCGCAACCTATAGCGGGGGGGCGAACATTCAGTACTTC
-	-	TRBV7-8	TRBJ1-1	CASSLVGSVNTEAFF	TGTGCCAGCAGCTTAGTCGGGAGCGTGAACACTGAAGCTTTCTTT
few	TRBD2	TRBV29-1	TRBJ2-2	CSVGRLAGDTGELFF	TGCAGCGTTGGGCGGCTAGCGGGAGACACCGGGGAGCTGTTTTTT
-	TRBD1	TRBV4-1	TRBJ2-5	CASSPDGQGEGQETQYF	TGCGCCAGCAGCCCAGACGGACAGGGCGAGGGTCAAGAGACCCAGTACTTC
-	-	TRBV4-1	TRBJ2-7	CASSQEKRETYEQYF	TGCGCCAGCAGCCAAGAGAAGAGGGAAACCTACGAGCAGTACTTC
-	TRBD1	TRBV6-5	TRBJ1-1	CASLPRGRTEAFF	TGTGCCAGCCTACCTAGGGGGCGGACTGAAGCTTTCTTT
once	TRBD1	TRBV5-6	TRBJ1-4	CASRQTWTGGNEKLFF	TGTGCCAGCCGCCAAACCTGGACAGGGGGAAACGAAAAACTGTTTTTT
-	-	TRBV29-1	TRBJ2-5	CSVAEGEETQYF	TGCAGCGTGGCGGAAGGTGAAGAGACCCAGTACTTC
-	TRBD1	TRBV28	TRBJ2-7	CASRDRGGFYEQYF	TGTGCCAGCAGAGACAGGGGTGGTTTCTACGAGCAGTACTTC
-	TRBD2	TRBV6-6	TRBJ2-7	CASSYFTGGEYEQYF	TGTGCCAGCAGTTACTTTACCGGGGGGGAGTACGAGCAGTACTTC
-	TRBD1	TRBV5-6	TRBJ1-1	CASSLGQGASQESWGAFF	TGTGCCAGCAGCTTGGGGCAGGGGGCGAGTCAAGAGAGCTGGGGAGCTTTCTTT
-	-	TRBV4-3	TRBJ2-5	CASSPSGGETQYF	TGCGCCAGCAGCCCGTCAGGGGGGGAGACCCAGTACTTC
-	-	TRBV4-3	TRBJ1-5	CASSQDGLQYQPQHF	TGCGCCAGCAGCCAAGATGGACTCCAATATCAGCCCCAGCATTTT
-	TRBD1	TRBV6-5	TRBJ2-7	CASSYSRTGYLREYF	TGTGCCAGCAGTTACTCGAGGACAGGGTACCTACGGGAGTACTTC
-	-	TRBV28	TRBJ1-2	CASSFGAQRAFYGYTF	TGTGCCAGCAGTTTCGGGGCGCAGCGGGCTTTCTATGGCTACACCTTC
few	-	TRBV7-2	TRBJ1-3	CASSLATHTHTIYF	TGTGCCAGCAGCTTAGCGACTCATACCCACACCATATATTTT